The T cell receptor beta chain under discussion was sequenced for a study of blood T cell repertoires in COVID-19. On the study more broadly: In each case, the material was cDNA or gDNA derived from T cells, B-cell-depleted T cells, or PBMCs.

Only in-frame clones appear in the TCRdb table, and some are missing; sequencing was by immunoSEQ multiplex PCR. Of some 74,000 clones listed, approximately 89% are singletons. V lost 9 bases and J 4 bases, leaving 15 bases between the germline ends. Germline assignment: CDR1 MDHEN and CDR2 SYDVKM. The CDR3 is made up of 13 amino acids. Sequenced sample: peripheral blood. The chain recombines TRBV28 with TRBJ1-2, with D possibly being TRBD1 (6 bases). This clonotype was sampled from a man aged 50 to 59 with COVID-19, enrolled during active disease. The CDR3 sequence: CASSRGTTYGYTF. CDR3 DNA: TGTGCCAGTTCGCGTGGGACAACCTATGGCTACACCTTC.